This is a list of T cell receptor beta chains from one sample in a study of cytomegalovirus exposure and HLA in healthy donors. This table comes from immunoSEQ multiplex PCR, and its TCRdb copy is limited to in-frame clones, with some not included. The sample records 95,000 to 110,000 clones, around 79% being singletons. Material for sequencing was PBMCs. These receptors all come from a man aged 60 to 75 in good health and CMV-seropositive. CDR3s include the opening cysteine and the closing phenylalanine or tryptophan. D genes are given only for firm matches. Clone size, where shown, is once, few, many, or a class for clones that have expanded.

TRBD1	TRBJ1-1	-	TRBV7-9	CASSLGTGRKGNTEAFF	TGTGCCAGCAGCTTGGGGACAGGGCGAAAGGGGAACACTGAAGCTTTCTTT
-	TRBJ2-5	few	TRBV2	CASSKASGRETQYF	TGTGCCAGCAGTAAGGCGAGCGGGCGAGAGACCCAGTACTTC
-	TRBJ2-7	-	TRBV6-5	CASSYSGVGGYEQYF	TGTGCCAGCAGTTACTCAGGGGTTGGAGGGTACGAGCAGTACTTC
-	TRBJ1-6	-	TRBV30	CAWSSISRDRSSPLHF	TGTGCCTGGAGTTCTATCTCCCGAGACAGGAGTTCACCCCTCCACTTT
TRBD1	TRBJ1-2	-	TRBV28	CASSFVSRGQGGYTF	TGTGCCAGCAGTTTCGTTTCCAGGGGGCAAGGGGGCTACACCTTC
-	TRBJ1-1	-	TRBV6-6	CASSGRQLQAFF	TGTGCCAGCAGCGGGCGACAGCTTCAAGCTTTCTTT
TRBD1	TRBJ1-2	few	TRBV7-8	CASVGQGGNYGYTF	TGTGCCAGTGTCGGACAGGGAGGAAATTATGGCTACACCTTC
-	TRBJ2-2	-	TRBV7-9	CASSSQPGELFF	TGTGCCAGCAGCTCACAACCCGGGGAGCTGTTTTTT
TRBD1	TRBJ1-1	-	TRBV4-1	CASSHGQGGTEAFF	TGCGCCAGCAGCCACGGACAGGGCGGCACTGAAGCTTTCTTT
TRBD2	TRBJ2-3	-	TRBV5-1	CASSSGLAGTDTQYF	TGCGCCAGCAGCTCCGGACTAGCTGGCACAGATACGCAGTATTTT
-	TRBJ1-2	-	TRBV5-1	CASSLEQGFGYTF	TGCGCCAGCAGCTTGGAACAGGGATTTGGCTACACCTTC
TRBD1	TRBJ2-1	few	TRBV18	CASSTGTDYNEQFF	TGTGCCAGCTCAACGGGGACAGATTACAATGAGCAGTTCTTC
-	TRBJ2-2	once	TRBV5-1	CASSHQVDTGTGELFF	TGCGCCAGCAGCCATCAGGTGGACACTGGCACCGGGGAGCTGTTTTTT
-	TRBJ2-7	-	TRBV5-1	CASSLVADSYEQYF	TGCGCCAGCAGCTTGGTAGCCGACTCCTACGAGCAGTACTTC
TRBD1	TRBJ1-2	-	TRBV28	CASSDRTGGNYGYTF	TGTGCCAGCAGTGATAGGACAGGGGGAAACTATGGCTACACCTTC
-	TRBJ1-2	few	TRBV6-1	CASTKGWGPSPPTF	TGTGCCAGCACAAAAGGGTGGGGCCCCTCTCCTCCCACCTTC
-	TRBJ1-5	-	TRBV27	CARLLHCSNQPQHF	TGTGCCAGGCTACTCCATTGTAGCAATCAGCCCCAGCATTTT
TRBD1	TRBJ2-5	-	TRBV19	CASSQPGTGRETQYF	TGTGCCAGTAGTCAACCCGGGACAGGGAGAGAGACCCAGTACTTC
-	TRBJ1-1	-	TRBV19	CASSSQVALRLAF	TGTGCCAGTAGCTCACAGGTGGCCCTTCGGCTCGCCTTT
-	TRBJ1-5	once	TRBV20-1	CSAEGEQPQHF	TGCAGTGCTGAGGGGGAACAGCCCCAGCATTTT
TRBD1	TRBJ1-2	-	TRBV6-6	CASTGQLSEGYTF	TGTGCCAGCACGGGACAGCTCTCGGAAGGCTACACCTTC
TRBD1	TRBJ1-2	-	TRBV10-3	CAINPTQGTYGYTF	TGTGCCATCAACCCCACACAGGGGACCTATGGCTACACCTTC
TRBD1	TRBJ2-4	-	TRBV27	CASSPRRGQGGIQYF	TGTGCCAGCAGTCCTAGGAGGGGACAGGGTGGCATTCAGTACTTC
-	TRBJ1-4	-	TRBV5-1	CASKQQGLTNEKLFF	TGCGCCAGCAAGCAGCAGGGACTTACTAATGAAAAACTGTTTTTT
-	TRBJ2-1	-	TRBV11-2	CASSLGGTETEHNEQFF	TGTGCCAGCAGCTTAGGCGGGACAGAGACCGAACACAATGAGCAGTTCTTC
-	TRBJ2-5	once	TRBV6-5	CASELGRGETQYF	TGTGCCAGCGAACTCGGGCGGGGTGAGACCCAGTACTTC
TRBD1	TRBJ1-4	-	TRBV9	CASSVGTGDLEKLFF	TGTGCCAGCAGCGTAGGGACAGGGGACCTCGAAAAACTGTTTTTT
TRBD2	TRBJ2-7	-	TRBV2	CASSKGGLGAGEQYF	TGTGCCAGCAGCAAAGGGGGACTAGGGGCGGGCGAGCAGTACTTC
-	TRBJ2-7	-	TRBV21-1	CASSLSGGLSYEQYF	TGTGCCAGCAGCCTAAGCGGGGGCCTCTCCTACGAGCAGTACTTC
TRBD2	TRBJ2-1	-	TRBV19	CARPPGLAEYNEQFF	TGTGCCAGGCCACCCGGACTAGCGGAGTACAATGAGCAGTTCTTC
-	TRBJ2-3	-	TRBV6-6	CASSSQGGDTQYF	TGTGCCAGCAGTTCCCAGGGTGGAGATACGCAGTATTTT
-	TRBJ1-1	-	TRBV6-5	CASSYLSEAFF	TGTGCCAGCAGTTACCTTTCTGAAGCTTTCTTT
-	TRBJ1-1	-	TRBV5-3	CARSLDRHTEAFF	TGTGCCAGAAGCTTGGACAGACACACTGAAGCTTTCTTT
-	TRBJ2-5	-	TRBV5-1	CASSLGRGRETQYF	TGCGCCAGCAGCTTGGGGCGGGGAAGAGAGACCCAGTACTTC
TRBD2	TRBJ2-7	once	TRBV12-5	CASGLWLAGYEQYF	TGTGCTAGTGGTTTATGGCTAGCGGGCTACGAGCAGTACTTC
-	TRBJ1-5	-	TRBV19	CASSMGLRGNQPQHF	TGTGCCAGTAGTATGGGGCTTCGGGGCAATCAGCCCCAGCATTTT
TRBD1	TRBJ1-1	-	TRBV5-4	CASSFTGGAGTEAFF	TGTGCCAGCAGCTTCACAGGGGGCGCGGGGACTGAAGCTTTCTTT
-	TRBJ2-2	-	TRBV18	CASSARDLENTGELFF	TGTGCCAGCTCGGCCCGGGATTTGGAGAACACCGGGGAGCTGTTTTTT
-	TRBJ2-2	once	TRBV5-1	CASSLTQSNTGELFF	TGCGCCAGCAGCTTGACCCAGTCGAACACCGGGGAGCTGTTTTTT
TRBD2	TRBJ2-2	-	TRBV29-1	CSGLAGGTGELFF	TGCAGCGGCTTAGCGGGGGGGACCGGGGAGCTGTTTTTT
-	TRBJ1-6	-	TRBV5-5	CASSWGVNSPLHF	TGTGCCAGCAGCTGGGGGGTTAATTCACCCCTCCACTTT
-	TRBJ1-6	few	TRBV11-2	CASSPDSSYNSPLHF	TGTGCCAGCAGCCCAGACAGCTCCTATAATTCACCCCTCCACTTT